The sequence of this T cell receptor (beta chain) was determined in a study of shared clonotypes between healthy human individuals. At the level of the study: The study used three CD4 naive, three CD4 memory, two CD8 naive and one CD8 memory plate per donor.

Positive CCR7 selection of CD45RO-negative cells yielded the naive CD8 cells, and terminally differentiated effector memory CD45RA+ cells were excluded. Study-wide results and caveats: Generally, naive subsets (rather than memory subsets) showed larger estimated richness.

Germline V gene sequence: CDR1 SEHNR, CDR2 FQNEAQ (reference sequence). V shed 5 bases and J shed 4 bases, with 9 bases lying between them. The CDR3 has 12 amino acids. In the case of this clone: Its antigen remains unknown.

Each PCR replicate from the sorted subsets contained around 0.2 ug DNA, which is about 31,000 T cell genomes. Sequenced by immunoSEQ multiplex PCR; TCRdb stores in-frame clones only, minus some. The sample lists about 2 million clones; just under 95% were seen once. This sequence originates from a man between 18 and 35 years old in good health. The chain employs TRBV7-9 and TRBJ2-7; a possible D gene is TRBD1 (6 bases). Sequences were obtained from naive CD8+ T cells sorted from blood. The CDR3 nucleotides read TGTGCCAGCAGCCGGACAGCTTACGAGCAGTACTTC. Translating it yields CASSRTAYEQYF.